A selection of T cell receptor beta chains follows, all from one sample in a study of cytomegalovirus exposure and HLA in healthy donors. TCRdb's table, derived via immunoSEQ multiplex PCR, lists solely in-frame clones and lacks some. There are around 190,000 clones in the sample; roughly 83% occur only once, and around 1.4% lies in the top ten. Sequencing was done on a sample of PBMCs. The receptors derive from a woman aged 45-60 years in good health and CMV-seronegative. Both conserved end residues are part of each CDR3. D genes are given only for firm matches. Only part of the rows carry a size: once, few, many, or a class if the clone is expanded.

d_call,clone_size,j_call,v_call,cdr3_aa,cdr3_nt
TRBD2,NA,TRBJ2-1,TRBV7-7,CASSLGLAGQSSYNEQFF,TGTGCTAGCAGCTTAGGACTAGCGGGGCAAAGCTCCTACAATGAGCAGTTCTTC
TRBD1,few,TRBJ1-1,TRBV28,CASSLLGQEGTEAFF,TGTGCCAGCAGCCTCCTTGGACAGGAAGGCACTGAAGCTTTCTTT
TRBD1,NA,TRBJ2-3,TRBV12-5,CASGPRDRVYF,TGTGCTAGTGGCCCACGGGACAGGGTGTATTTT
TRBD1,few,TRBJ2-5,TRBV6-1,CASSYPGQGETQYF,TGTGCCAGCAGTTATCCGGGACAGGGAGAGACCCAGTACTTC
NA,few,TRBJ1-1,TRBV18,CASLPTRVGTEAFF,TGTGCCAGCTTACCAACGAGGGTAGGCACTGAAGCTTTCTTT
NA,NA,TRBJ2-1,TRBV6-6,CASYTTTRRANEQFF,TGTGCCAGCTACACCACGACTAGGCGGGCGAATGAGCAGTTCTTC
TRBD1,NA,TRBJ1-1,TRBV6-5,CASTPTGPTSEAFF,TGTGCCAGCACTCCGACAGGGCCAACGTCTGAAGCTTTCTTT
TRBD2,NA,TRBJ2-3,TRBV15,CATSRVAGAGEDTQYF,TGTGCCACCAGCAGAGTAGCGGGAGCCGGAGAAGATACGCAGTATTTT
TRBD2,NA,TRBJ2-5,TRBV4-3,CASSQEGGRRETQYF,TGCGCCAGCAGCCAAGAGGGCGGGAGGAGAGAGACCCAGTACTTC
TRBD2,NA,TRBJ2-3,TRBV7-3,CASSLLVAGPPYF,TGTGCCAGCAGCTTACTTGTAGCGGGTCCTCCGTATTTT
NA,NA,TRBJ2-7,TRBV14,CASSQEGLSYEQYF,TGTGCCAGCAGCCAAGAGGGGCTATCCTACGAGCAGTACTTC
NA,NA,TRBJ1-4,TRBV9,CASSVGTSAEKLFF,TGTGCCAGCAGCGTGGGGACAAGTGCGGAAAAACTGTTTTTT
NA,few,TRBJ1-1,TRBV5-1,CASSLGELNTEAFF,TGCGCCAGCAGCCTGGGGGAGTTGAACACTGAAGCTTTCTTT
NA,NA,TRBJ1-5,TRBV15,CATSERQNSNQPQHF,TGTGCCACCAGCGAGAGACAGAACAGCAATCAGCCCCAGCATTTT
NA,NA,TRBJ1-4,TRBV5-6,CASSLWEAYNEKLFF,TGTGCCAGCAGCTTGTGGGAGGCATATAATGAAAAACTGTTTTTT
NA,NA,TRBJ2-4,TRBV18,CASSLQGTKNIQYF,TGTGCCAGCTCCCTACAGGGTACCAAAAACATTCAGTACTTC
NA,NA,TRBJ2-7,TRBV27,CASSLRGAISYEQYF,TGTGCCAGCAGTTTACGGGGGGCGATATCGTACGAGCAGTACTTC
NA,once,TRBJ1-6,TRBV19,CASSMGFRTGNNSPLHF,TGTGCCAGTAGTATGGGGTTTAGAACAGGGAATAATTCACCCCTCCACTTT
TRBD1,NA,TRBJ2-5,TRBV9,CASSVAGGGETQYF,TGTGCCAGCAGTGTCGCAGGGGGTGGAGAGACCCAGTACTTC
TRBD2,few,TRBJ2-6,TRBV5-6,CASSRGVRGANVLTF,TGTGCCAGCAGCCGGGGGGTTAGGGGGGCCAACGTCCTGACTTTC
NA,few,TRBJ1-2,TRBV4-1,CASSQNGYGYTF,TGCGCCAGCAGCCAAAACGGGTATGGCTACACCTTC
TRBD1,NA,TRBJ1-1,TRBV23-1,CASSQGTAETEAFF,TGCGCCAGCAGTCAGGGGACAGCCGAGACTGAAGCTTTCTTT
NA,NA,TRBJ2-2,TRBV19,CASSIIRAGANTGELFF,TGTGCCAGTAGTATAATTAGGGCGGGGGCTAACACCGGGGAGCTGTTTTTT
NA,NA,TRBJ2-7,TRBV7-9,CASTQRGGGEQYF,TGTGCCAGCACCCAAAGAGGGGGTGGCGAGCAGTACTTC
TRBD1,once,TRBJ1-1,TRBV7-2,CASSLGQGSNTEAFF,TGTGCCAGCAGCCTGGGACAGGGATCGAACACTGAAGCTTTCTTT
TRBD2,few,TRBJ2-2,TRBV4-1,CASSLGGRGSGELFF,TGCGCCAGCAGCCTAGGCGGGAGAGGGTCCGGGGAGCTGTTTTTT
TRBD1,once,TRBJ1-6,TRBV11-2,CASSLDRGPYNSPLHF,TGTGCCAGCAGCTTAGACAGGGGGCCTTATAATTCACCCCTCCACTTT
NA,NA,TRBJ1-6,TRBV5-1,CASSLVTGEGSPLHF,TGCGCCAGCAGCTTGGTGACAGGAGAGGGTTCACCCCTCCACTTT
TRBD1,NA,TRBJ1-5,TRBV25-1,CASSSTGSNQPQHF,TGTGCCAGCAGTTCGACAGGGAGCAATCAGCCCCAGCATTTT
NA,many,TRBJ2-7,TRBV5-6,CASSARTLAYEQYF,TGTGCCAGCAGCGCGAGGACTCTTGCCTACGAGCAGTACTTC
TRBD1,NA,TRBJ2-7,TRBV7-2,CASSLGGTGSYEQYF,TGTGCCAGCAGCTTAGGGGGGACAGGCTCCTACGAGCAGTACTTC
TRBD2,NA,TRBJ2-5,TRBV5-6,CASSFPSGGETQYF,TGTGCCAGCAGCTTTCCTAGCGGGGGCGAGACCCAGTACTTC
TRBD1,NA,TRBJ2-4,TRBV5-1,CASSLTGEGIFSAKNIQYF,TGCGCCAGCAGCTTGACAGGGGAAGGCATATTTAGTGCCAAAAACATTCAGTACTTC
NA,NA,TRBJ2-5,TRBV5-1,CASSLGGQGVQETQYF,TGCGCCAGCAGCTTGGGTGGGCAGGGCGTCCAAGAGACCCAGTACTTC
TRBD1,NA,TRBJ2-2,TRBV2,CASSAGTVYTGELFF,TGTGCCAGCAGTGCCGGGACAGTTTACACCGGGGAGCTGTTTTTT
NA,NA,TRBJ2-7,TRBV12-5,CASAHSRRGYEQYF,TGTGCTAGTGCCCATTCCCGGAGGGGCTACGAGCAGTACTTC
NA,NA,TRBJ2-5,TRBV7-3,CASSLGGRETQYF,TGTGCCAGCAGCTTGGGGGGGCGGGAGACCCAGTACTTC
NA,NA,TRBJ2-5,TRBV4-1,CASSQDGEGTGQETQYF,TGCGCCAGCAGCCAAGATGGGGAAGGGACTGGGCAAGAGACCCAGTACTTC
TRBD1,NA,TRBJ1-2,TRBV6-6,CASSYQDRGGYTF,TGTGCCAGCAGTTACCAGGACAGGGGAGGCTACACCTTC
TRBD1,NA,TRBJ1-1,TRBV5-1,CASRPPLQGRITEAFF,TGCGCCAGCCGACCCCCCTTACAGGGGAGAATCACTGAAGCTTTCTTT
TRBD2,NA,TRBJ2-3,TRBV5-1,CASSVSLLAGRTDTQYF,TGCGCCAGCAGCGTGTCACTACTAGCGGGCCGCACAGATACGCAGTATTTT